Following are 18 T cell receptor beta chains from one sample sequenced in a study of T cell clonality in common variable immunodeficiency. Whole-study findings and limits: Reportedly, TCR beta sequences from common variable immunodeficiency showed fewer deletions and N-nucleotide insertions.

Antigens of these TCRs are unknown. TCRdb's table, derived via immunoSEQ multiplex PCR, lists solely in-frame clones and lacks some. The sample yields 25,000 to 35,000 clones, without any singletons. The sample taken for sequencing was peripheral blood mononuclear cells. These receptor sequences come from a human donor with common variable immunodeficiency.

This clone was counted between two and nine times. The read falls 3 residues short of the CDR3 end, and the missing part is taken from the germline J gene. The V call is TRBV23-1, the J call TRBJ1-6; weak D call: TRBD1 (5 bases). TRBV23-1 is sorted into the ORF group, with uncertain function. This CDR3 is 20 amino acids long. Trimming took 3 bases from V and 0 from J, leaving 21 bases between them. The CDR3 bases that were read are TGCGCCAGCAGTCAGACGGGACTTCTTTTTTTAAGCTCCTATAATTCACCC. Translation: CASSQTGLLFLSSYNSP. The full CDR3 reads CASSQTGLLFLSSYNSPLHF.

This clone has at least ten counts. Read data end 3 residues before the CDR3 end; the end is taken from the germline J gene. J is TRBJ1-4 and V is TRBV18; 9 bases line up with TRBD1. CDR3 size: 18 residues. V lost 1 base, J lost 3 bases, and 9 bases stayed unmatched. Germline lookup yields CDR1 KGHSH and CDR2 LQKENI. The CDR3 spells CASSPLLLQGAANEKLFF. The DNA read from the CDR3 is TGTGCCAGCTCACCACTGCTGTTACAGGGGGCTGCTAATGAAAAA.

This clone occurred a few times. Read data end 3 residues before the CDR3 end; the end is taken from the germline J gene. Within the sample, other DNA sequences also encode this same CDR3. The chain couples TRBV6-2 or TRBV6-3 to TRBJ2-5; D not resolved. V shed 4 bases and J shed 0 bases, with 6 bases lying between them. CDR3 length equals 13 residues. From germline, CDR1 is MNHEY and CDR2 SVGEGT. Incomplete CDR3 DNA: TGTGCCAGCAGTTCCAGGAACCAAGAGACC. Its protein is CASSSRNQET. Given in full, the CDR3 is CASSSRNQETQYF.

This clone was seen a few times. The read comes to an end 3 residues before the CDR3 does, leaving the germline J gene to fill in the end. V gene TRBV6-1 combines with J gene TRBJ1-5; 7 bases match TRBD1. CDR1 is MNHNS and CDR2 is SASEGT in the germline V gene. Unmatched junction bases numbered 2, after V lost 4 bases and J lost 5 bases. This CDR3 is 13 amino acids long. The sequenced part of the CDR3 DNA is TGTGCCAGCAGTGTGCAGGGGGATCAGCCC. This encodes CASSVQGDQP. The full CDR3 protein reads CASSVQGDQPQHF.

This clone was counted only a few times. The CDR3 end lies 3 residues beyond the end of the read and is filled in from the germline J gene. This chain links TRBV6-2 or TRBV6-3 with TRBJ1-5; 7 bases map to TRBD1. From germline, CDR1 is MNHEY and CDR2 SVGEGT. The CDR3 consists of 14 residues. The CDR3 DNA, read in part, is TGTGCCAGCACCCTTCCCGAAGGGGGCGCACCC. Translated, it gives CASTLPEGGAP. The CDR3 reads in full as CASTLPEGGAPQHF.

With regard to this clone: The DNA ends 3 residues before the CDR3 does, and the rest of the CDR3 is filled in from the germline J gene. This chain connects TRBV5-1 to TRBJ2-3; D may be TRBD1 or TRBD2 (6 bases each). Trimming left V 10 bases short and J 3 bases short, with 18 bases between. This CDR3 contains 14 residues. Looked up from germline, CDR1 is SGHRS and CDR2 is YFSETQ. The DNA read from the CDR3 is TGCGCCTCTGGTCCAGGGGAGGAGACAGATACG. This gives the protein CASGPGEETDT. The whole CDR3 protein is CASGPGEETDTQYF.

This clone was counted ten times or more. The CDR3 end lies 3 residues beyond the end of the read and is filled in from the germline J gene. The chain links TRBV9 to TRBJ2-1; TRBD2 matches at 9 bases. The CDR3 runs 15 residues. Germline V lookup: CDR1 SGDLS, CDR2 YYNGEE. V shed 0 bases and J 4 bases; nucleotides not matched to a gene: 2. This CDR3 is CASSVALAGYNEQFF. The CDR3 DNA, read in part, is TGTGCCAGCAGCGTAGCGCTAGCGGGGTACAATGAG.

In the case of this clone: The read finishes 3 residues shy of the CDR3 end, and the germline J gene is used to complete it. The J gene is TRBJ1-1, the V gene TRBV7-9; D may be TRBD1 (5 bases). Trimming cost V 2 bases and J 3 bases, with 7 bases left between them. Germline CDR1 SEHNR, CDR2 FQNEAQ (reference sequence). CDR3 length: 13 residues. The DNA read from the CDR3 is TGTGCCAGCAGCTTACCAGGGCACACTGAA. Protein product: CASSLPGHTE. In full, the CDR3 reads CASSLPGHTEAFF.

This clone showed up many times. The read terminates 3 residues before the CDR3 end, so the remaining end is supplied by the germline J gene. J is TRBJ1-1 and V is TRBV18, with D hard to call. V dropped 2 bases and J dropped 0 bases, with 10 bases sitting between them. CDR3 length: 15 residues. The V gene's germline CDR1 is KGHSH and CDR2 LQKENI. The CDR3 sequence: CASSPARVMNTEAFF. Incomplete CDR3 DNA: TGTGCCAGCTCACCAGCAAGGGTAATGAACACTGAA.

This clone has a handful of counts. From the germline J gene comes the end of the CDR3, since the read stops 3 residues before it. J is TRBJ1-5 and V is TRBV19; TRBD1 matches at 9 bases. Germline lookup yields CDR1 LNHDA and CDR2 SQIVND (reference sequence). The CDR3 runs 16 residues. With 5 bases clipped from V and 4 bases from J, the junction kept 9 bases outside the gene matches. CDR3 residues: CASSPGQGQWNQPQHF. The part of the CDR3 DNA that was read is TGTGCCAGTAGTCCCGGACAGGGGCAATGGAATCAGCCC.

This clone occurred a few times. The part of the CDR3 DNA that was read is TGCAGTGCTAGAGATCTAAGGGACACTCTCTATGGC. Its protein is CSARDLRDTLYG. From start to end, the CDR3 is CSARDLRDTLYGYTF. The chain is built from TRBV20-1 and TRBJ1-2; D is perhaps TRBD1 (6 bases). The read ends 3 residues early relative to the CDR3; the germline J gene fills the gap. Germline CDR1 DFQATT, CDR2 SNEGSKA (reference sequence). V gave up 0 bases and J gave up 4 bases, with 15 bases separating them. The CDR3 has 15 amino acids.

This clone occurred a few times. The read finishes 3 residues shy of the CDR3 end, and the germline J gene is used to complete it. V and J are TRBV18 and TRBJ2-1; no reliable D call. CDR3 length: 13 amino acids. Germline loops: CDR1 KGHSH, CDR2 LQKENI. Trimming removed 0 bases from V and 5 bases from J, with 5 bases in between. This chain's CDR3 is CASSPPADNEQFF. Partial CDR3 DNA: TGTGCCAGCTCACCACCTGCGGACAATGAG.

On this clone itself: The sequence runs out 3 residues before the end of the CDR3; the remainder is reconstructed from the germline J gene. The V call is TRBV30, the J call TRBJ1-2, with 8 bases identical to TRBD1. The J segment lost 5 bases and the V segment lost 4 bases, leaving 6 bases of the junction unmatched. The CDR3 totals 13 residues. CDR1 and CDR2 (germline): GTSNPN, SVGIG (reference sequence). The sequenced part of the CDR3 DNA is TGTGCCTGGAATCCCAGGGGGCTATATGGC. It is translated as CAWNPRGLYG. The whole CDR3 is CAWNPRGLYGYTF. Full variable domain (missing parts from reference TRBV30 and TRBJ1-2): SQTIHQWPATLVQPVGSPLSLECTVEGTSNPNLYWYRQAAGRGLQLLFYSVGIGQISSEVPQNLSASRPQDRQFILSSKKLLLSDSGFYLCAWNPRGLYGYTFGSGTRLTVV.

This clone was seen a few times. This chain's CDR3 is CASSLESPRNSPLHF. The DNA read from the CDR3 is TGTGCCAGCAGCTTAGAGTCCCCCAGAAATTCACCC. This chain connects TRBV11-2 to TRBJ1-6; D not certain. The read gets to within 3 residues of the CDR3 end, and the germline J gene fills in the rest. V was trimmed by 0 bases and J by 7 bases, leaving 10 bases between them. The CDR3 covers 15 residues. Germline CDR1 and CDR2: SGHAT and FQNNGV.

This clone was counted only a few times. The sequenced fragment ends 3 residues before the CDR3 boundary, so the rest is inferred from the germline J gene. The chain carries TRBV30 and TRBJ1-2, with D possibly matching TRBD1 (5 bases). Trimming removed 2 bases from V and 4 bases from J, with 11 bases in between. CDR1 GTSNPN and CDR2 SVGIG come from the germline V gene (reference sequence). The length of the CDR3 is 13 residues. The CDR3 sequence is CAWSLGVSYGYTF. CDR3 DNA, as far as it was read: TGTGCCTGGAGTCTAGGGGTCTCCTATGGC.

This clone was found many times. The CDR3 is cut off 3 residues early in the read; its end comes from the germline J gene. V and J are TRBV4-2 and TRBJ2-4; 14 nucleotides match TRBD2. This CDR3 has 21 amino acids. Germline values: CDR1 LGHNA, CDR2 YNFKEQ. Trimming took 3 bases from V and 0 from J; bases not matched to a gene: 13. CDR3 DNA (partial): TGTGCCAGCAGCCAGGGAAGGACTAGCGGGGGGCACTACTTAGCCAAAAACATT. Translating gives CASSQGRTSGGHYLAKNI. The entire CDR3 sequence reads CASSQGRTSGGHYLAKNIQYF.

This clone has ten or more counts. The DNA ends 3 residues before the CDR3 does, and the rest of the CDR3 is filled in from the germline J gene. This rearrangement joins TRBV10-3 to TRBJ1-6, with 9 bases matching TRBD1. The ends lost 11 bases at V and 6 bases at J; junction bases unmatched: 8. Germline values: CDR1 ENHRY, CDR2 SYGVKD. This CDR3 contains 14 residues. The covered CDR3 bases are TGTGCCTCGGGTAGGGGACAGGGTAATTCACCC. It specifies CASGRGQGNSP. The CDR3, in full, reads CASGRGQGNSPLHF.

This clone was detected many times. The CDR3 end falls 3 residues outside the read, so it is completed with the germline J gene. The rearrangement uses TRBV5-4 and TRBJ1-1, with a tentative D call TRBD1 (5 bases). The V gene lost 0 bases and the J gene lost 3 bases, with 15 bases spanning the gap. Germline CDR1 is SGHNT and CDR2 is YYREEE (reference sequence). This CDR3 region has 16 residues. The CDR3 bases that were read are TGTGCCAGCAGCTTGGCCCGCCAGGGTTGGGACACTGAA. Its protein is CASSLARQGWDTE. The entire CDR3 protein reads CASSLARQGWDTEAFF. The full variable domain, its missing parts supplied by reference TRBV5-4 and TRBJ1-1, is ETGVTQSPTHLIKTRGQQVTLRCSSQSGHNTVSWYQQALGQGPQFIFQYYREEENGRGNFPPRFSGLQFPNYSSELNVNALELDDSALYLCASSLARQGWDTEAFFGQGTRLTVV.